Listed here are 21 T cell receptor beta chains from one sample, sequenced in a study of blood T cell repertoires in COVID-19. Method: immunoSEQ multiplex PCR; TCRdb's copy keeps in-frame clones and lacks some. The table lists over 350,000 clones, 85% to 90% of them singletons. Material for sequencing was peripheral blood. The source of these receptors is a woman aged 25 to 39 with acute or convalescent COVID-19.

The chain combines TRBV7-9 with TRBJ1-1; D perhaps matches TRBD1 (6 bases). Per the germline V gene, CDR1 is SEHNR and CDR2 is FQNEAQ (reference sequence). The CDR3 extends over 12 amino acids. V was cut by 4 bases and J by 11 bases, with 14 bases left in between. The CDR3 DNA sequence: TGTGCCAGCAGCTATACAGGGTCGGGCGCTTTCTTT. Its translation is CASSYTGSGAFF.

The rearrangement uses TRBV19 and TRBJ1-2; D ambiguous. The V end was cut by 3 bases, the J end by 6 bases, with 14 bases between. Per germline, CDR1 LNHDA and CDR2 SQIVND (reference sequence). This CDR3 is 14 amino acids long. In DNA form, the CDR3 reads TGTGCCAGTAGTATGGTGCCCGGGTTCCATGGCTACACCTTC. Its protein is CASSMVPGFHGYTF.

The CDR3 loop is CASSHPGQINQPQHF. In DNA form, the CDR3 reads TGTGCCAGTAGTCATCCAGGTCAAATCAATCAGCCCCAGCATTTT. The gene calls are TRBV19 and TRBJ1-5; the D is unclear. The V and J ends lost 5 bases and 3 bases respectively, with 14 bases between them. CDR1 and CDR2 from the germline V gene are LNHDA and SQIVND (reference sequence). The CDR3 extends over 15 amino acids.

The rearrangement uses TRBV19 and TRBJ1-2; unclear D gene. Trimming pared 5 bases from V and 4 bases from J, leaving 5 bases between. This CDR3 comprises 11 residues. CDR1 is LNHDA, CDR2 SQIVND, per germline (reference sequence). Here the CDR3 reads CASSEGYGYTF. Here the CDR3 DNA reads TGTGCCAGTAGTGAGGGCTATGGCTACACCTTC.

CDR3 in amino acids: CASSLTAGGYNEQFF. In nucleotides, the CDR3 is TGTGCCAGCAGCTTAACAGCGGGGGGTTACAATGAGCAGTTCTTC. The rearrangement uses TRBV7-3 and TRBJ2-1, with 9 nucleotides matching TRBD2. CDR1 and CDR2 from the germline V gene are SGHTA and FQGTGA. The CDR3 contains 15 residues. V was pared by 0 bases and J by 4 bases, with 1 base of the junction left unmatched.

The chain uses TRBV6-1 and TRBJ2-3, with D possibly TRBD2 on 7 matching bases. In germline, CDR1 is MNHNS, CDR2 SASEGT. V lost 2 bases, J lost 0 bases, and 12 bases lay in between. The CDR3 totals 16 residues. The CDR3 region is CASSERGGDSTDTQYF. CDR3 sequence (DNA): TGTGCCAGCAGTGAAAGAGGGGGGGATAGCACAGATACGCAGTATTTT.

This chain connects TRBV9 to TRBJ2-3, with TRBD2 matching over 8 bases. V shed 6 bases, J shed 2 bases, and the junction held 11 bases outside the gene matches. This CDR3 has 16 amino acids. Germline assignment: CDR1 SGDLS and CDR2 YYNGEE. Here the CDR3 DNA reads TGTGCCAGCAACTCACTAGCGGCTAATCCCACAGATACGCAGTATTTT. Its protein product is CASNSLAANPTDTQYF.

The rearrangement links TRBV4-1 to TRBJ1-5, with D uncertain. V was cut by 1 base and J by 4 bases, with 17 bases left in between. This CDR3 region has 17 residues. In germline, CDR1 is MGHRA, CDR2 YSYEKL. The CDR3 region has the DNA TGCGCCAGCAGCCAAGTTAGTCCGCGGCAGCTAAATCAGCCCCAGCATTTT. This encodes CASSQVSPRQLNQPQHF.

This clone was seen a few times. The CDR3 region is CASSQGDRAHEQYF. The DNA for the CDR3 is TGTGCCAGCAGCCAAGGGGACAGGGCGCACGAGCAGTACTTC. The V gene is TRBV4-2, the J gene TRBJ2-7, with TRBD1 identical over 9 bases. Germline CDR1 and CDR2: LGHNA and YNFKEQ. This CDR3 comprises 14 residues. J gave up 5 bases and V 1 base, and 3 bases lay outside the gene matches.

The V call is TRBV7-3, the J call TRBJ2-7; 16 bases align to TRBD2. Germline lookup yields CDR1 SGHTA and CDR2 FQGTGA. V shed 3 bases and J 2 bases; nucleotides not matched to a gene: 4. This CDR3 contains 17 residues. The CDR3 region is CASSLTGTSGGAYEQYF. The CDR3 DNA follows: TGTGCCAGCAGCTTGACCGGGACTAGCGGGGGGGCCTACGAGCAGTACTTC.

CDR3 sequence reads: CASSGQTGPGELFF. CDR3 nucleotides: TGTGCCAGCAGCGGGCAGACAGGGCCCGGGGAGCTGTTTTTT. The J gene is TRBJ2-2, the V gene TRBV9; 7 bases are shared with TRBD1. V lost 3 bases and J lost 6; bases outside the gene matches: 5. There are 14 residues in the CDR3. Germline CDR1 reads SGDLS; CDR2 reads YYNGEE. The full variable domain, in which reference TRBV9 and TRBJ2-2 provide the parts outside the CDR3, is DSGVTQTPKHLITATGQRVTLRCSPRSGDLSVYWYQQSLDQGLQFLIQYYNGEERAKGNILERFSAQQFPDLHSELNLSSLELGDSALYFCASSGQTGPGELFFGEGSRLTVL.

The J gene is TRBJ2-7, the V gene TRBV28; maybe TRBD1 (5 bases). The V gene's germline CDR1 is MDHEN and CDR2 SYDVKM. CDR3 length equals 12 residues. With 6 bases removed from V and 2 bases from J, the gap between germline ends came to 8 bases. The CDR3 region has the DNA TGTGCCAGCAGCATACAGGCCTACGAGCAGTACTTC. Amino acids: CASSIQAYEQYF.

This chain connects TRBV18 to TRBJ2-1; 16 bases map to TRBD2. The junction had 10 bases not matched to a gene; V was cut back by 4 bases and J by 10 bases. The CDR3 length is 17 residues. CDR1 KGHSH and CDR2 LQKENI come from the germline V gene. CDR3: CASSQPGLAGGPHEQFF. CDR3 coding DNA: TGTGCCAGCTCACAGCCGGGACTAGCGGGGGGGCCCCACGAGCAGTTCTTC.

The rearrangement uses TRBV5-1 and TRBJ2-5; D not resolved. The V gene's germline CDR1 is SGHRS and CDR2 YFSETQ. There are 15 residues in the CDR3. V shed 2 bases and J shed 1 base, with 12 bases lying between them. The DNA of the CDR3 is TGCGCCAGCAGCTTCTATTCGCCAAGCCAAGAGACCCAGTACTTC. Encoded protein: CASSFYSPSQETQYF. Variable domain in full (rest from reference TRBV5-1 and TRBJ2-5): KAGVTQTPRYLIKTRGQQVTLSCSPISGHRSVSWYQQTPGQGLQFLFEYFSETQRNKGNFPGRFSGRQFSNSRSEMNVSTLELGDSALYLCASSFYSPSQETQYFGPGTRLLVL.

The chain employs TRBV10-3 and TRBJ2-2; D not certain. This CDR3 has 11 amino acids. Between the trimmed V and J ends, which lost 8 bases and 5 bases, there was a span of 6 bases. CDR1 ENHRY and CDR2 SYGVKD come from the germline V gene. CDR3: CAIRGTGELFF. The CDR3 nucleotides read TGTGCCATCCGAGGAACCGGGGAGCTGTTTTTT.

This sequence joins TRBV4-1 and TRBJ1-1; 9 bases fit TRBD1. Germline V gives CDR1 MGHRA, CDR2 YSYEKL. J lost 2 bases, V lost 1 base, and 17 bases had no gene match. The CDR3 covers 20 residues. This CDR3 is CASSQVRIRDRVLENTEAFF. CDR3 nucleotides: TGCGCCAGCAGCCAAGTTCGCATCCGGGACAGGGTGTTAGAAAACACTGAAGCTTTCTTT.

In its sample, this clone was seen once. CDR3 in DNA: TGTGCCAGCAGCCAAGCCGAGGCGGACTATGGCTACACCTTC. Translated, it gives CASSQAEADYGYTF. The chain links TRBV3-1 (or the pseudogene TRBV3-2) to TRBJ1-2; D gene uncertain. There are 14 residues in the CDR3. Germline V gives CDR1 LGHDT, CDR2 YNNKEL (reference sequence). The ends were cut back, 1 base at V and 3 bases at J, with 9 bases in the middle.

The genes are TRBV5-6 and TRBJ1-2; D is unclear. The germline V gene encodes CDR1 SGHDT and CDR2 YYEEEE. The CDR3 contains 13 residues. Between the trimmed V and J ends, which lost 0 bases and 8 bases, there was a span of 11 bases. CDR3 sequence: CASSLDGRGGYTF. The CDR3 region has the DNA TGTGCCAGCAGCTTGGATGGGAGAGGCGGCTACACCTTC.

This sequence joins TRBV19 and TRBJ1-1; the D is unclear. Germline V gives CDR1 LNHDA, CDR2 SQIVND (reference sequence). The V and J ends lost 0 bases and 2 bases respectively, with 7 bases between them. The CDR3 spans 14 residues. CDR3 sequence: CASSIDRVNTEAFF. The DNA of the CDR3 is TGTGCCAGTAGTATAGATCGGGTAAACACTGAAGCTTTCTTT.

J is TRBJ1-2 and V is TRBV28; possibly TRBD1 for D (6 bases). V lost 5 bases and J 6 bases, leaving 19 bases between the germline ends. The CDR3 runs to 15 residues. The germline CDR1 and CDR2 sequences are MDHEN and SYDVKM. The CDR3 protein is CASSIDPGQLDGYTF. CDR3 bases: TGTGCCAGCAGTATCGACCCGGGACAATTAGATGGCTACACCTTC.

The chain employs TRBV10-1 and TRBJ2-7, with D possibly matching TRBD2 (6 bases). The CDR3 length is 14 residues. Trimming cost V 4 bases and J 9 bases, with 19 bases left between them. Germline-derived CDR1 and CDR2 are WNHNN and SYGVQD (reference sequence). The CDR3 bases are TGCGCCAGCAGTGGGGAGGACACCCGCGGCTGGCAGTACTTC. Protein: CASSGEDTRGWQYF.